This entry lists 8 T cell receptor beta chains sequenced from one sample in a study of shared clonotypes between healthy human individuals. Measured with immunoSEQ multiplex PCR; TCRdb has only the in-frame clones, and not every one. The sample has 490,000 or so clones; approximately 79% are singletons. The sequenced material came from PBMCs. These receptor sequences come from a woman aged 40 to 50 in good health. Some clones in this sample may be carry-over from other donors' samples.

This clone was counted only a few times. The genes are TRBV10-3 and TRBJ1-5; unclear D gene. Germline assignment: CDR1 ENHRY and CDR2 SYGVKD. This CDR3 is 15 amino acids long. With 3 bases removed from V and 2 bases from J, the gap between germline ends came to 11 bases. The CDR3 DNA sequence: TGTGCCATCAGTGAAGGGTTTTCAGGCAATCAGCCCCAGCATTTT. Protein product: CAISEGFSGNQPQHF.

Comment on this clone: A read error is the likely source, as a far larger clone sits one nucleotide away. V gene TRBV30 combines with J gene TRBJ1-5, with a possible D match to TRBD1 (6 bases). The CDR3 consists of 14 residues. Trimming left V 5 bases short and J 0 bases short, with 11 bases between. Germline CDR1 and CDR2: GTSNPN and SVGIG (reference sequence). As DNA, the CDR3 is TGTGCCTGGCCTCTGGGACATAGCAATCAGCCCCAGCATTTT. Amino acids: CAWPLGHSNQPQHF.

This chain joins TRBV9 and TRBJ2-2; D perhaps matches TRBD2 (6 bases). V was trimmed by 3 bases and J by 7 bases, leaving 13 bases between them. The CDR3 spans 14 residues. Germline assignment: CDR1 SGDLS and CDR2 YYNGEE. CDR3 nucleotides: TGTGCCAGCAGCGCGGGGGAACTCAGCGGGGAGCTGTTTTTT. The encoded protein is CASSAGELSGELFF.

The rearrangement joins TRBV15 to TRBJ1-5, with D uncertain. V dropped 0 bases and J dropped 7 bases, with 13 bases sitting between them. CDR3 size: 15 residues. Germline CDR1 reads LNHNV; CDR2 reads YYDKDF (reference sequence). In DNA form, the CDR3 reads TGTGCCACCAGCAGAGATGGATCCCCCAGCCAGCCCCAGCATTTT. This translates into CATSRDGSPSQPQHF.

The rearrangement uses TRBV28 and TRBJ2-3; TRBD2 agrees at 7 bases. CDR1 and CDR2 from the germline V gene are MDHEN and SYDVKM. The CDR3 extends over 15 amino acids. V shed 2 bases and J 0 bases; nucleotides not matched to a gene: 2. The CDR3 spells CASSLAGESTDTQYF. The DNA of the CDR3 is TGTGCCAGCAGTTTAGCGGGAGAAAGCACAGATACGCAGTATTTT.

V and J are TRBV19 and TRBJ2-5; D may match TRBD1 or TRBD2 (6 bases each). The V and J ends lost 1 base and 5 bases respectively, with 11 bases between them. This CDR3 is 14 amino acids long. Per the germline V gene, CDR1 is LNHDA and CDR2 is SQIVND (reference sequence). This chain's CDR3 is CASSIAGAGETQYF. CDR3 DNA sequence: TGTGCCAGTAGTATAGCGGGGGCAGGGGAGACCCAGTACTTC.

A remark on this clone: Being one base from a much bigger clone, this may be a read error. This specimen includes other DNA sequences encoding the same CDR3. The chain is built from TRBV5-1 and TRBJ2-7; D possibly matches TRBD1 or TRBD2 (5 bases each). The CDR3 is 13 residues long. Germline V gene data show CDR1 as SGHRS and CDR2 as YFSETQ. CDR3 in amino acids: CASSLRQGSEQYF. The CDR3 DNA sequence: TGCGCCAGCAGCTTGAGGCAGGGTAGCGAGCAATACTTC.

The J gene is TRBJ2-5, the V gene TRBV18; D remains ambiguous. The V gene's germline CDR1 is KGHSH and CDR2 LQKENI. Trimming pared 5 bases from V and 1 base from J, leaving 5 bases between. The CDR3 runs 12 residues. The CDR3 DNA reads TGTGCCAGCTCAGACCTCCAAGAGACCCAGTACTTC. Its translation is CASSDLQETQYF.